The T cell receptor beta chain under discussion was sequenced for a study of blood T cell repertoires in COVID-19 (dated by TCRdb to 2020 to 2022). For the wider study: The collaborator samples originated in the United States, Italy and Spain and spanned the acute and convalescent phases of COVID-19. Where available, HLA class I and class II types were obtained from metadata supplied by the sample provider rather than from assay-based typing. The samples were drawn from the first 160 participants of the ongoing ImmuneRACE study and from about 1,200 subjects provided by 6 global collaborators. The repertoires were released in a freely available public database intended as a resource for research on the immune response to SARS-CoV-2. The material from the prospective study consisted of cDNA or gDNA derived from T cells, B-cell-depleted T cells, or PBMCs. Nearly every sample came with metadata listing a de-identified subject ID, COVID-19 status, age in years and sex. Subjects who had been exposed to COVID-19, were actively infected with it, or had recovered from it provided the deeply sampled blood TCRbeta repertoires that made up the dataset. Study-wide conclusions, independent of this receptor: The amount of clinical and demographic metadata varied by source and participant and was provided uncurated.

The immunoSEQ Assay, a bias-controlled multiplex PCR, was used to amplify TCRbeta CDR3 regions from genomic DNA. On the study's bioinformatics: Within the assay, amplification of reference gene primers was used to estimate how many nucleated cells each sample contained. To quantify the absolute abundance of each unique TCRbeta CDR3 rearrangement, sequence reads were collapsed and filtered. Productive Simpson clonality was computed per sample as the square root of Simpson's diversity index over productive rearrangements. TCRdb obtained this table from immuneACCESS and retained in-frame rearrangements with V and J assigned. These tables miss some clones; where compared with another copy, unresolved V genes account for less than half of the shortfall, and the remainder is unexplained. D and trimming come from the DNA, and the V and J calls and clone size come from that table. The sample has 130,000 to 150,000 clones on record, more than 70% of them singletons. Of the sample, under 2% falls within the top ten clones.

The CDR1 and CDR2 encoded by the germline V gene are SGDLS and YYNGEE. Including the terminal cysteine and phenylalanine, the CDR3 comprises 14 residues. Just CDR3 DNA is preserved here, 42 bases in frame from base 1. V is clipped by 1 base and J by 8 bases, and the sequence between their germline boundaries is 10 bases long. Notes on this clone: Its antigen target is currently unknown. No base-level quality is on record; no much larger clone is a single base apart.

The collaborating institutions used their own protocols to collect whole blood in K2EDTA tubes. For TCRbeta analysis, collaborators shipped samples in one of three forms: frozen whole blood, isolated PBMCs, or DNA extracted from either of those sample types. Sequences were obtained from peripheral blood. In this chain, TRBV9 is recombined with TRBJ1-6; the D gene is possibly TRBD1, with 5 bases matching. This TCR was recovered from a human donor in a cohort sampled during active COVID-19. The CDR3 amino acid sequence is: CASSVSFRDSPLHF. The DNA sequence is given as TGTGCCAGCAGCGTATCCTTCAGGGATTCACCCCTCCACTTT.